Following are 2 T cell receptor beta chains from one sample sequenced in a study of blood T cells in healthy people across ages. With a J-beta primer mix and a sample-barcoded 5' primer, a second PCR ran about 7 to 11 cycles. TCRdb fed the 5' RACE reads into MiXCR, producing one record per CDR3 protein. This sample yields under 950,000 distinct CDR3 sequences, of which approximately 21% are seen a single time; around 22% belongs to the top ten. Sequencing used blood. The receptors here all came from a man between 65 and 85 years old in good health.

In its sample, this clonotype was seen a few times. The chain combines TRBV20-1 with TRBJ1-6; D gene unclear. Per the germline V gene, CDR1 is DFQATT and CDR2 is SNEGSKA (reference sequence). Trimming cost V 6 bases and J 8 bases, with 11 bases left between them. This CDR3 contains 12 residues. The CDR3 spells CSATASYSPLHF. DNA of the CDR3: TGCAGTGCCACTGCGAGCTATTCACCCCTCCACTTT.

This clonotype was seen more than once but under ten times. The J gene is TRBJ2-6, the V gene TRBV7-8, with no clear D. Trimming pared 2 bases from V and 2 bases from J, leaving 7 bases between. Germline V gene sequence: CDR1 SGHVS, CDR2 FQNEAQ. This CDR3 comprises 15 residues. This CDR3 is CASSLTTAGANVLTF. The DNA for the CDR3 is TGTGCCAGCAGCTTAACGACGGCTGGGGCCAACGTCCTGACTTTC.